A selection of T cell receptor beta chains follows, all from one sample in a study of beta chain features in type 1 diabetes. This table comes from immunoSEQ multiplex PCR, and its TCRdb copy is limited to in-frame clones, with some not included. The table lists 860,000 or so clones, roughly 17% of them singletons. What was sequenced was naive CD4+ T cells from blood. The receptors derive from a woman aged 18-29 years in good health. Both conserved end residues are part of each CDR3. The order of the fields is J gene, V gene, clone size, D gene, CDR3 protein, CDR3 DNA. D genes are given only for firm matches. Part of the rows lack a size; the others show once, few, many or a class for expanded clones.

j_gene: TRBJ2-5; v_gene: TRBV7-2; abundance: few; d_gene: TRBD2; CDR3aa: CASSLARTSGTQETQYF; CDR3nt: TGTGCCAGCAGCTTAGCTCGGACTAGCGGGACGCAAGAGACCCAGTACTTC
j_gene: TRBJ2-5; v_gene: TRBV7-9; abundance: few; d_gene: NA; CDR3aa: CASALGGGETQYF; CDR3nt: TGTGCCAGCGCCCTGGGGGGTGGAGAGACCCAGTACTTC
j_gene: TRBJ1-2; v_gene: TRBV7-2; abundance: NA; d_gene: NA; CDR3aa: CAAASGQMYGYTF; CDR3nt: TGTGCCGCCGCTTCCGGACAGATGTATGGCTACACCTTC
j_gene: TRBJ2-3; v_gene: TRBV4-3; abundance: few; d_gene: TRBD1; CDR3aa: CASSQRQGAADTQYF; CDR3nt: TGCGCCAGCAGCCAACGACAGGGGGCGGCGGATACGCAGTATTTT
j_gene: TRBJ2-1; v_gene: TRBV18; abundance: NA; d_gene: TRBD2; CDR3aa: CASSLSGSRMREQFF; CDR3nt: TGTGCCAGCTCACTTAGCGGGAGTAGGATGCGGGAGCAGTTCTTC
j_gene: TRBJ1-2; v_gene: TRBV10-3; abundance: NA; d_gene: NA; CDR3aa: CAISPGSNYGYTF; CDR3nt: TGTGCCATCAGTCCCGGGAGTAACTATGGCTACACCTTC
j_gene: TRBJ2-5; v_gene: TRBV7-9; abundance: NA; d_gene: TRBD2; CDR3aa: CASSLGSRGSPGETQYF; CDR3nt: TGTGCCAGCAGCTTGGGAAGTCGCGGGAGCCCCGGAGAGACCCAGTACTTC
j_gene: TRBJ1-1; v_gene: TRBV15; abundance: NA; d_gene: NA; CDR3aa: CATSRGGNTEAFF; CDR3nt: TGTGCCACCAGCAGGGGAGGGAACACTGAAGCTTTCTTT
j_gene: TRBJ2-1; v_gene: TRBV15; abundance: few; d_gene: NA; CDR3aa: CATSRDGAGFNEQFF; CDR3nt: TGTGCCACCAGCAGAGATGGGGCAGGGTTTAATGAGCAGTTCTTC
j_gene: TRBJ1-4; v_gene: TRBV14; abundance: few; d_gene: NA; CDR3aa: CASSQDPTDEKLFF; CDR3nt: TGTGCCAGCAGCCAAGATCCGACGGATGAAAAACTGTTTTTT
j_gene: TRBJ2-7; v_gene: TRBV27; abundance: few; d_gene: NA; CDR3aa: CATTKPSSYEQYF; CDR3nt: TGTGCCACCACTAAACCGAGCTCCTACGAGCAGTACTTC
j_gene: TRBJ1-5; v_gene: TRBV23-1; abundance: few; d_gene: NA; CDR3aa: CASSQSPHRQPQHF; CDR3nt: TGCGCCAGCAGTCAATCCCCTCACAGGCAGCCCCAGCATTTT
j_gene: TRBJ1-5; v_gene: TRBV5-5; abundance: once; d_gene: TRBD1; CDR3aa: CASSSTGYNQPQHF; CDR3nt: TGTGCCAGCAGCTCGACAGGGTACAATCAGCCCCAGCATTTT
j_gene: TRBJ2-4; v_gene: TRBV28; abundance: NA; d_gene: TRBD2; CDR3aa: CASRKAGVAKNIQYF; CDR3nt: TGTGCCAGCAGAAAAGCGGGGGTAGCCAAAAACATTCAGTACTTC
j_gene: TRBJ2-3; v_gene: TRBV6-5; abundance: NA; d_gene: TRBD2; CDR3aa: CASSGISTSGYSQYF; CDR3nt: TGTGCCAGCAGTGGCATTTCGACTAGCGGGTACTCGCAGTATTTT
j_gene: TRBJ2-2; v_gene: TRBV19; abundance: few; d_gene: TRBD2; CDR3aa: CASGRLAGANTGELFF; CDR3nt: TGTGCCAGTGGGAGACTAGCGGGAGCGAACACCGGGGAGCTGTTTTTT
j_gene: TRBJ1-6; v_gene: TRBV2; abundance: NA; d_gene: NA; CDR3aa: CASQTNSPLHF; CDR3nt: TGTGCCAGCCAGACGAATTCACCCCTCCACTTT
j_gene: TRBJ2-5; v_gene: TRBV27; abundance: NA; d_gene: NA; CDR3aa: CASSPGGETQYF; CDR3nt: TGTGCCAGCAGTCCTGGGGGGGAGACCCAGTACTTC
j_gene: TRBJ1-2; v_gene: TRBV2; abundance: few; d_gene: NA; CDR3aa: CASSEDYGGYTF; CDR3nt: TGTGCCAGCAGTGAAGATTACGGTGGCTACACCTTC
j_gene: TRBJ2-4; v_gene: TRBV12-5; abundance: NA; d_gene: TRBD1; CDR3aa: CASGSRGRGLLIQYF; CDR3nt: TGTGCTAGTGGTTCCAGGGGGCGCGGGTTGCTCATTCAGTACTTC
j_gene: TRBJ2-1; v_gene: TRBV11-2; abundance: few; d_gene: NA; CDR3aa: CASSFIDEQFF; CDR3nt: TGTGCCAGCAGCTTTATAGATGAGCAGTTCTTC
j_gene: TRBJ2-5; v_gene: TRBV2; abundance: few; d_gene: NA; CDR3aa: CASSVDGEETQYF; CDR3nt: TGTGCCAGCAGCGTGGACGGCGAAGAGACCCAGTACTTC
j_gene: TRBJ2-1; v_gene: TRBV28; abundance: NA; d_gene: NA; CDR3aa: CASRSTTYNEQFF; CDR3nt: TGTGCCAGCAGGTCGACCACCTACAATGAGCAGTTCTTC
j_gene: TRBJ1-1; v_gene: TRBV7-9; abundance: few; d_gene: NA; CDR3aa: CASTKEGGSGTEAFF; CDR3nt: TGTGCCAGCACGAAAGAGGGCGGATCGGGCACTGAAGCTTTCTTT
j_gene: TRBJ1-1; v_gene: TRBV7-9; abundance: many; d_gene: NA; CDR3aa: CASSRTVEAFF; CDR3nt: TGTGCCAGCAGCAGGACAGTTGAAGCTTTCTTT
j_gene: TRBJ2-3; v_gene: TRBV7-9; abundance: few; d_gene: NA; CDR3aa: CASSLYGQGTDTQYF; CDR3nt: TGTGCCAGCAGCTTATATGGGCAGGGGACAGATACGCAGTATTTT
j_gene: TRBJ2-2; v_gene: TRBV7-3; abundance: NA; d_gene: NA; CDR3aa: CASSRANTGELFF; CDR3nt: TGTGCCAGCAGCCGAGCGAACACCGGGGAGCTGTTTTTT
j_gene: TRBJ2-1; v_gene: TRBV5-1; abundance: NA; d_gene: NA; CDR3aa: CASSNETPGVQFF; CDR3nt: TGCGCCAGCAGTAACGAGACACCGGGCGTGCAGTTCTTC
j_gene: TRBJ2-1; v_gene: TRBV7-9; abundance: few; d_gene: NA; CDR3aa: CASSREGLGNEQFF; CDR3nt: TGTGCCAGCAGCCGCGAGGGACTCGGCAATGAGCAGTTCTTC
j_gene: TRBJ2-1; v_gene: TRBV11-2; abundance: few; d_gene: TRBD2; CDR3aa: CASSLGLAGVREQFF; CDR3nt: TGTGCCAGCAGCTTAGGACTAGCGGGAGTCCGGGAGCAGTTCTTC
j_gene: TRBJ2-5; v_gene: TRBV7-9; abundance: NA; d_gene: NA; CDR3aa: CASSFGRVGETQYF; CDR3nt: TGTGCCAGCAGCTTCGGCAGGGTCGGGGAGACCCAGTACTTC
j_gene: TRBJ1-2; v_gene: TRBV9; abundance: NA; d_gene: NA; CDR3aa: CASSVLTEANYGYTF; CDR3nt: TGTGCCAGCAGCGTTCTGACAGAAGCTAACTATGGCTACACCTTC
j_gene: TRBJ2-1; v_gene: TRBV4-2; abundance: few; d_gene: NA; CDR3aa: CASSQDPASSGYNEQFF; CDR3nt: TGTGCCAGCAGCCAAGATCCCGCTAGTAGCGGTTACAATGAGCAGTTCTTC
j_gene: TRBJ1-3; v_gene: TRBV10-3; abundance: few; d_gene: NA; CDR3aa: CAIRGTAGNTIYF; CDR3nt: TGTGCCATCAGAGGGACCGCAGGAAACACCATATATTTT
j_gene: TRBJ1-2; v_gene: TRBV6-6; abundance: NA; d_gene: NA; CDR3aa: CASSQNDRNYGYTF; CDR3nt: TGTGCCAGCAGTCAAAATGACAGAAACTATGGCTACACCTTC
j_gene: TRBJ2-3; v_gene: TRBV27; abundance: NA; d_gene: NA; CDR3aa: CASRSWGGLSDTQYF; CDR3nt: TGTGCCAGCAGGTCTTGGGGGGGCTTATCGGATACGCAGTATTTT
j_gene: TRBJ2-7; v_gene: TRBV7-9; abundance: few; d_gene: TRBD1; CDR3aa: CASSQGQYEQYF; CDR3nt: TGTGCCAGCAGCCAGGGACAGTACGAGCAGTACTTC
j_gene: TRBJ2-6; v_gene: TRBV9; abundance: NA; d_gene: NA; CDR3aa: CASSVGPYVEAHSGANVLTF; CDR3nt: TGTGCCAGCAGCGTAGGACCCTACGTCGAGGCACACTCTGGGGCCAACGTCCTGACTTTC
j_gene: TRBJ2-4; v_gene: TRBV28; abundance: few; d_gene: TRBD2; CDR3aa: CASAGGSPNIQYF; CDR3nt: TGTGCCAGCGCGGGGGGCAGCCCAAACATTCAGTACTTC
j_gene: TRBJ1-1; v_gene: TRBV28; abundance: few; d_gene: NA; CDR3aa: CASSTSAGSDTEAFF; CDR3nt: TGTGCCAGCAGTACCTCGGCCGGGTCGGACACTGAAGCTTTCTTT
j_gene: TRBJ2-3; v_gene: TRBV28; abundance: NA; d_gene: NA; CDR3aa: CASSFGSGQADTQYF; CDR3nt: TGTGCCAGCAGTTTTGGGTCGGGCCAGGCAGATACGCAGTATTTT
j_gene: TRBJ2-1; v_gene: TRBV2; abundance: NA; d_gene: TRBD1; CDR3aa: CASSRRGQGYNEQFF; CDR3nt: TGTGCCAGCAGTAGAAGGGGGCAAGGGTACAATGAGCAGTTCTTC
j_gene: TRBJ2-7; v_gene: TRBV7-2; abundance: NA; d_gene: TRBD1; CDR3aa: CASSLTTGTGVPYEQYF; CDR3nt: TGTGCCAGCAGCTTAACCACCGGGACAGGGGTTCCCTACGAGCAGTACTTC
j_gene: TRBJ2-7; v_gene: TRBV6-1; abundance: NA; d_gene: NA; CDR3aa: CASRADRRTYEQYF; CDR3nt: TGTGCCAGCAGGGCTGACAGGAGAACCTACGAGCAGTACTTC
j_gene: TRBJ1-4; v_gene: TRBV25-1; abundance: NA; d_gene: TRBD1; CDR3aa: CASSTGAGWGEKLFF; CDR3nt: TGTGCCAGCAGCACAGGGGCAGGCTGGGGTGAAAAACTGTTTTTT
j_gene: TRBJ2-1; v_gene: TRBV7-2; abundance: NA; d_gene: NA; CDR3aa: CASSLLGVVSGDEQFF; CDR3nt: TGTGCCAGCAGCCTACTTGGGGTGGTATCGGGCGATGAGCAGTTCTTC
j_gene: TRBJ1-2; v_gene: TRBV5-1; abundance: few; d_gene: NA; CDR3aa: CASSLNSGGRNYGYTF; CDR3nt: TGCGCCAGCAGCTTAAATTCAGGTGGCCGCAACTATGGCTACACCTTC
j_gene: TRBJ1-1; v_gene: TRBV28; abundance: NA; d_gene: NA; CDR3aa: CASSLETLAGVMNTEAFF; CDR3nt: TGTGCCAGCAGTTTAGAGACTTTAGCAGGGGTCATGAACACTGAAGCTTTCTTT
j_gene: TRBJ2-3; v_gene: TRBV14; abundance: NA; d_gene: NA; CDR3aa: CASSQSTDTQYF; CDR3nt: TGTGCCAGCAGCCAATCAACAGATACGCAGTATTTT
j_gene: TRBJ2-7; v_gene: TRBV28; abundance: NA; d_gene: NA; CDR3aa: CASSHYEQYF; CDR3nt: TGTGCCAGCAGCCATTACGAGCAGTACTTC
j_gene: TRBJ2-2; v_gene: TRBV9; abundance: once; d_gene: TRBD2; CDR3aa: CASSRAGAGTGELFF; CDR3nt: TGTGCCAGCAGTAGAGCGGGAGCGGGGACCGGGGAGCTGTTTTTT
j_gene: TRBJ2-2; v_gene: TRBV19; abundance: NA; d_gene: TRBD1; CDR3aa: CASSITRTGKETGELFF; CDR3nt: TGTGCCAGTAGTATCACACGGACAGGGAAGGAAACCGGGGAGCTGTTTTTT
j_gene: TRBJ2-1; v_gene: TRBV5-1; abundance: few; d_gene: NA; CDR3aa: CASSLERPGNEQFF; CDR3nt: TGCGCCAGCAGCTTGGAGCGACCTGGGAATGAGCAGTTCTTC